This T cell receptor (beta chain) was profiled in a study of beta chain features in type 1 diabetes. Overall study results and limits: People with Type 1 diabetes carried modestly yet significantly shorter TCRB CDR3s in all four CD4+ subsets. Whether HLA type influences TCRB rearrangement remained unresolved here.

Only one heparinised blood draw was taken per donor, and its volume averaged approximately 0.11 L. The entirety of the isolated RNA underwent reverse transcription, so expressed TCRB transcripts were sequenced. Sequenced by immunoSEQ multiplex PCR; TCRdb stores in-frame clones only, minus some. The top ten clones hold roughly 0.04% of a sample with more than 550,000 clones, over 12% of them seen once. In the case of this clone: Its antigen is unidentified.

This clonotype was sampled from a man younger than 35 with type 1 diabetes. Sequencing was performed on naive CD4+ T cells from blood.

The CDR3 region has the DNA TGTGCCAGCACCCCGGGGAGGAACTACGAGCAGTACTTC. Amino acids: CASTPGRNYEQYF. This chain connects TRBV28 to TRBJ2-7, with D perhaps matching TRBD2 (6 bases). Trimming took off 7 bases at V and 3 bases at J, with 13 bases between the two ends. CDR3 length: 13 amino acids. Germline CDR1 reads MDHEN; CDR2 reads SYDVKM.